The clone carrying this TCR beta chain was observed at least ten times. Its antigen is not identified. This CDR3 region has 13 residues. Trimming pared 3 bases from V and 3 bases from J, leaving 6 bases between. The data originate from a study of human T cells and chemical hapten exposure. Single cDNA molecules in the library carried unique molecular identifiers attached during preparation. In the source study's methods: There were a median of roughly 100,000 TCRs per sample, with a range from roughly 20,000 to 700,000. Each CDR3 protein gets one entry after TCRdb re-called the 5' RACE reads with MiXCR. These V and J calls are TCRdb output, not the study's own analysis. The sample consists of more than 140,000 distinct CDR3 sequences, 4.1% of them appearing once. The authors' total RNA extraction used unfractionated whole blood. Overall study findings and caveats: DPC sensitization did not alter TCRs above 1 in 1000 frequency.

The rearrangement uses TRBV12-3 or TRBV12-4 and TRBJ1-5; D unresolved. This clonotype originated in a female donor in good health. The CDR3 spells CASSLNINQPQHF. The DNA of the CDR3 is TGTGCCAGCAGTTTGAACATCAATCAGCCCCAGCATTTT.